This T cell receptor beta chain emerged from a study of CD8 T cells in ankylosing spondylitis. Study-level points and caveats: Disease-linked clones reportedly showed significant enrichment in matched ankylosing spondylitis synovial fluid. Seemingly distinctive of ankylosing spondylitis blood was a TCR beta motif formed by eight highly homologous variants.

In germline, CDR1 is LGHNA, CDR2 YSLEER. The CDR3 is 13 amino acids. V shed 4 bases and J shed 8 bases, with 12 bases lying between them. This clonotype came up many times. Its antigen is unidentified. TCRdb re-called the 5' RACE reads with MiXCR, one entry per CDR3 protein. The top ten clones hold around 3.4% of a sample with fewer than 550,000 distinct CDR3 sequences, 5.3% of them seen once. Material: blood, either unsorted or a sorted T cell fraction (not recorded which). This clonotype originated in a male donor with ankylosing spondylitis. The rearrangement uses TRBV4-3 and TRBJ2-1; weak D call: TRBD1 (6 bases). CDR3 nucleotides: TGCGCCAGCAGCCCCCGAGAGGGGGATGAGCAGTTCTTC. It yields the protein CASSPREGDEQFF.